This T cell receptor beta chain was sequenced during a study of beta chain features in type 1 diabetes. Study findings and constraints: More deletions and fewer insertions at VDJ junctions were seen in type 1 diabetes patients.

Roughly 110 mL of blood, on average, came from one heparinised draw per donor. This clone was picked up a small number of times. As yet, its antigen is unknown. Isolated RNA was reverse transcribed in full, so expressed TCRB transcripts were sequenced. Repertoires were generated with immunoSEQ multiplex PCR, while TCRdb's copy carries only in-frame clones and drops some. Of some 410,000 clones in the sample, 14% were seen once. Material for sequencing was naive CD4+ T cells from blood. The source of this sequence is a man aged 25-45 years in good health.

CDR3 coding DNA: TGTGCCAGCAGCCAAGGTGATCTAGGGACTAGCACAGATACGCAGTATTTT. Translation gives CASSQGDLGTSTDTQYF. The chain recombines TRBV4-2 with TRBJ2-3; D is perhaps TRBD2 (6 bases). Trimming removed 1 base at V and 0 bases at J, with 14 bases between. CDR3 length: 17 residues. Per the germline V gene, CDR1 is LGHNA and CDR2 is YNFKEQ.